This is a list of T cell receptor beta chains from one sample in a study of a mutant IDH1 vaccine in newly diagnosed glioma. Measured with immunoSEQ multiplex PCR; TCRdb has only the in-frame clones, and not every one. The table lists some 34,000 clones, 80% to 95% of them singletons. The antigens these receptors bind are not known. Sequencing was performed on PBMCs, taken from a glioma patient whose treatment included an IDH1 peptide vaccine. These receptors were collected from a woman aged 40 to 55 with glioma. CDR3s include the opening cysteine and the closing phenylalanine or tryptophan. D genes are given only for firm matches. Rows may omit the clone size; those that give it use once, few, many or a size class.

j_call v_call d_call clone_size cdr3_nt cdr3_aa
TRBJ1-1 TRBV7-8 . . TGTGCCAGCAGCCCAACCCACGACAGGCTTTGGACTTTCTTT CASSPTHDRLWTFF
TRBJ2-7 TRBV30 TRBD1 . TGTGCCTGGAGAGGACAGGGGGCCTACGAGCAGTACTTC CAWRGQGAYEQYF
TRBJ1-6 TRBV7-2 . . TGTGCCAGCAGCCCGAGTTGGGGATCACCCCTCCACTTT CASSPSWGSPLHF
TRBJ2-7 TRBV11-2 TRBD1 . TGTGCCAGCAGCCGGGACAGCTCCTACGAGCAGTACTTC CASSRDSSYEQYF
TRBJ2-5 TRBV5-1 TRBD2 . TGCGCCAGCAGCCGCCGACTAGCGGGGGGCCAAGAGACCCAGTACTTC CASSRRLAGGQETQYF
TRBJ2-5 TRBV13 . . TGTGCCAGCAGCCAGCAAGGATTTGAGACCCAGTACTTC CASSQQGFETQYF
TRBJ1-1 TRBV11-2 . . TGTGCTGAGGGTAAGACTGAAGCTTTCTTT CAEGKTEAFF
TRBJ2-1 TRBV4-1 . . TGCGCCAGCAGCCAAGACGAGCTTGGGGATGAGCAGTTCTTC CASSQDELGDEQFF
TRBJ1-5 TRBV15 . . TGTGCCACCAGCAGAGATGGGATCCAGCATTTT CATSRDGIQHF
TRBJ2-1 TRBV20-1 . . TGCAGTGCCGCGGCCGCGGAGCAGTTCTTC CSAAAAEQFF
TRBJ2-7 TRBV5-1 . . TGCGCCAGCAGCTTGGTTTGGACCACGGCAGGCGAGCAGTACTTC CASSLVWTTAGEQYF
TRBJ2-1 TRBV30 . . TGTGCCTGGAGTAATAATCAAGGGTACAATGAGCAGTTCTTC CAWSNNQGYNEQFF
TRBJ1-2 TRBV5-1 . . TGCGCCAGCAGCTTGCAGGAAATGGACTATGGCTACACCTTC CASSLQEMDYGYTF
TRBJ2-2 TRBV28 TRBD2 . TGTGCCAGCAGTTTCCCCGGACTAGCGGGAAATAACACCGGGGAGCTGTTTTTT CASSFPGLAGNNTGELFF
TRBJ1-2 TRBV2 TRBD1 few TGTGCCAGCAGTGAAGCAATCCGACAGGGGGCCGGCTATGGCTACACCTTC CASSEAIRQGAGYGYTF
TRBJ2-2 TRBV19 TRBD1 . TGTGCCAGTAAGAACCAGGGGGCAGACACCGGGGAGCTGTTTTTT CASKNQGADTGELFF
TRBJ2-1 TRBV13 . . TGTGCCAGCAGCCTTCCGGGACTGAGCTCCTACAATGAGCAGTTCTTC CASSLPGLSSYNEQFF
TRBJ2-7 TRBV6-6 . . TGTGCCAGCAGTAGAGACAGAAATTTGTACGAGCAGTACTTC CASSRDRNLYEQYF
TRBJ1-1 TRBV2 TRBD1 . TGTGCCAGCAGTGGTCCGGGACAGGGGTGGAACACTGAAGCTTTCTTT CASSGPGQGWNTEAFF
TRBJ1-1 TRBV4-2 . few TGTGCCAGCAGCCCGAGGGCGGCAGGGGAGGACACTGAAGCTTTCTTT CASSPRAAGEDTEAFF
TRBJ2-3 TRBV4-3 TRBD1 . TGCGCCAGCAGCCAAGATAGGGGGCGAGGGGCGGTCGGCACAGATACGCAGTATTTT CASSQDRGRGAVGTDTQYF
TRBJ2-6 TRBV5-1 . few TGCGCCAGCAGCCTTCTCGACGGGGCCAACGTCCTGACTTTC CASSLLDGANVLTF
TRBJ1-2 TRBV5-1 . . TGCGCCAGCAGCCTCGGGGAGGGAGGGTATGGCTACACCTTC CASSLGEGGYGYTF
TRBJ2-7 TRBV29-1 . . TGCAGCGTCCTACAGGAGGAGCAGTACTTC CSVLQEEQYF
TRBJ1-2 TRBV9 . few TGTGCCAGCGCAGCGGGGGGTGGCAGTAACTATGGCTACACCTTC CASAAGGGSNYGYTF
TRBJ1-3 TRBV19 . once TGTGCCAGTAGTATAAGGTTCCCTCCGACCGGGAGCTCTGGAAACACCATATATTTT CASSIRFPPTGSSGNTIYF
TRBJ2-1 TRBV7-2 . . TGTGCCAGCAGCCCCGGCGGGGTTCTACTATACAATGAGCAGTTCTTC CASSPGGVLLYNEQFF
TRBJ2-7 TRBV5-1 TRBD2 . TGCGCCAGCAGTTGGGGCGCGCGGGGGGAAACCTACGAGCAGTACTTC CASSWGARGETYEQYF
TRBJ1-1 TRBV5-1 . . TGCGCCAGCAGCTTTGACAGTATGAACACTGAAGCTTTCTTT CASSFDSMNTEAFF
TRBJ2-7 TRBV7-2 . . TGTGCCAGCAGCTTGGACACCCTCTACGAGCAGTACTTC CASSLDTLYEQYF
TRBJ1-2 TRBV30 TRBD1 . TGTGCCTGGAGAGGGAGGACAGGGGCTTGGGGAGGCTACACCTTC CAWRGRTGAWGGYTF
TRBJ1-5 TRBV6-6 TRBD1 few TGTGCCAGCAGAAGTTCCGGGACAGGCGCTGAGTGGCCCCAGCATTTT CASRSSGTGAEWPQHF